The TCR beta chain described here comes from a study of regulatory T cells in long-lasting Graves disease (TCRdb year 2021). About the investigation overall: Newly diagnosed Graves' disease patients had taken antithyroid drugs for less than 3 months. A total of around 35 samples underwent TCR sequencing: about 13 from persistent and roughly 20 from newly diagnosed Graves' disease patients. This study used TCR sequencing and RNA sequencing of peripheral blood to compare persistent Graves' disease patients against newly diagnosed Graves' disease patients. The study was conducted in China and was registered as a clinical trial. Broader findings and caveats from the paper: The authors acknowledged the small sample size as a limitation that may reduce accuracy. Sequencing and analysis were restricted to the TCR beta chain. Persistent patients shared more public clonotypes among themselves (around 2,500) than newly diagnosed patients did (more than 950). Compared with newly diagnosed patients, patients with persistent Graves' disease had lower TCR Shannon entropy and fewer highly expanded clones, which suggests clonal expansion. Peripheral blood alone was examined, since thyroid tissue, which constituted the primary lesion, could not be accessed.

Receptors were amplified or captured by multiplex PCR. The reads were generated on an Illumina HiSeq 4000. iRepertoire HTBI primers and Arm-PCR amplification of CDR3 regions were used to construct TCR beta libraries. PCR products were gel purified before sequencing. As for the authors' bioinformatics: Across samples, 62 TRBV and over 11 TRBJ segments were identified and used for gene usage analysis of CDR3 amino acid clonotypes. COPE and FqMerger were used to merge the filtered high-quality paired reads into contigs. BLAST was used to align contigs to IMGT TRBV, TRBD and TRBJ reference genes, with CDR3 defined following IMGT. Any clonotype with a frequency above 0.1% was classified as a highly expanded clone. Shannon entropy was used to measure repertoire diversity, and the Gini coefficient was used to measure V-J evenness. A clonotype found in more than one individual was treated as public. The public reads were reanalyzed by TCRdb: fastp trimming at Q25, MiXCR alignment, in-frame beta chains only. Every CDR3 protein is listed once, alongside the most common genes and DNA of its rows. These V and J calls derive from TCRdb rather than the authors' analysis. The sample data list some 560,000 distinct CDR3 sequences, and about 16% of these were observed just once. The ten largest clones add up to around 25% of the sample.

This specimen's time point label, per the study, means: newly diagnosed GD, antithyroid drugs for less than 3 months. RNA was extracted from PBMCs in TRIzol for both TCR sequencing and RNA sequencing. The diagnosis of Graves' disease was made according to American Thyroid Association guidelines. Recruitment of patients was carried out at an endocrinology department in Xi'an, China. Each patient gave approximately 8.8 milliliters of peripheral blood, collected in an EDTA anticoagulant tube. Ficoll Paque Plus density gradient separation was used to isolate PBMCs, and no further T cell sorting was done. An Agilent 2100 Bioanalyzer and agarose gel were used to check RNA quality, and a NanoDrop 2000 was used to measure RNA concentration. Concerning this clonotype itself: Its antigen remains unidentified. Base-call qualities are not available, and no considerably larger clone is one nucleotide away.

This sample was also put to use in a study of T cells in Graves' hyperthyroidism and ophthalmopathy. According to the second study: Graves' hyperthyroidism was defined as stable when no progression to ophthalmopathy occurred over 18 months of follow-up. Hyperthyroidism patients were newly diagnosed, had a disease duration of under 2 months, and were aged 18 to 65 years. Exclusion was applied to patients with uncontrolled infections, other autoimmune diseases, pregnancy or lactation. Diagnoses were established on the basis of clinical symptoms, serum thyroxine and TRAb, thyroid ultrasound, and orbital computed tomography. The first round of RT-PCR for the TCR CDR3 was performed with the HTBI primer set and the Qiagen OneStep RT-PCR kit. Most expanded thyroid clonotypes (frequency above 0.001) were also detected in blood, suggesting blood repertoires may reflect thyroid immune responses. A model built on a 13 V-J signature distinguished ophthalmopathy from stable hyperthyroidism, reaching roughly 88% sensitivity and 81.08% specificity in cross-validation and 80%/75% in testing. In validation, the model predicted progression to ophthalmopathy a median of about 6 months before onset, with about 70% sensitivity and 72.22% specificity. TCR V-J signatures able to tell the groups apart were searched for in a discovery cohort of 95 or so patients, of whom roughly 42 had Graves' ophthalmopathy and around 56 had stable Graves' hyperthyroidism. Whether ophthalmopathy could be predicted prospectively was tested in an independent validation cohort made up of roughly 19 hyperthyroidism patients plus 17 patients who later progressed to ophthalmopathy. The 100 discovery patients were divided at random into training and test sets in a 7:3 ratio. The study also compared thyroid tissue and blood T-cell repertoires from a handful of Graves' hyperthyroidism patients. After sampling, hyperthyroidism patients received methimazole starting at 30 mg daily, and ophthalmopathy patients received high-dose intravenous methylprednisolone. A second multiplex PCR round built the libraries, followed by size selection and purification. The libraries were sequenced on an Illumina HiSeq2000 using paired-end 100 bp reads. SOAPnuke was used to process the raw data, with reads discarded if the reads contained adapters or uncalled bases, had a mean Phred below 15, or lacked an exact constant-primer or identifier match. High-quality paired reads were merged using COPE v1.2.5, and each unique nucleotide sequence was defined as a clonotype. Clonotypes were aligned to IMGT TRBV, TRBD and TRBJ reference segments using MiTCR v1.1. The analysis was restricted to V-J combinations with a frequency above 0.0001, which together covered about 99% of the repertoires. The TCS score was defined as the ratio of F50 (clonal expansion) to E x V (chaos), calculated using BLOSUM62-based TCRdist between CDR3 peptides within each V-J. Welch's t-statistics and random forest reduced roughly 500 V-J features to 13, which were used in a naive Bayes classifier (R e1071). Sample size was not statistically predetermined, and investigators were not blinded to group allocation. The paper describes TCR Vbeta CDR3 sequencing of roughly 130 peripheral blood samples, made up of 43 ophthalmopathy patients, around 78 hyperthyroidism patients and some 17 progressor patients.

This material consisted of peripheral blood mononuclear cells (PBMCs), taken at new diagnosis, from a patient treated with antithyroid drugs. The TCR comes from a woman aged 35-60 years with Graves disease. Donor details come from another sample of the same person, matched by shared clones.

The CDR3 in this case is CATSGQSEGDEQFF. Here is the DNA: TGTGCCACCAGTGGCCAGTCCGAGGGCGATGAGCAGTTCTTC. Rearrangement joined TRBV24-1 to TRBJ2-1; the best D guess is TRBD2, with 5 bases matching. The cysteine opens and the phenylalanine closes a CDR3 of 14 amino acids. Only the CDR3 DNA is retained, 42 bases long and in frame from the first base. For CDR1 and CDR2, the germline V gene lists KGHDR and SFDVKD. The V and J ends are trimmed by 5 bases and 8 bases, leaving 15 bases between them.